The 10 T cell receptor beta chains presented below share a single source sample, sequenced in a study of blood T cell repertoires in COVID-19. This table comes from immunoSEQ multiplex PCR, and its TCRdb copy is limited to in-frame clones, with some not included. The table has around 160,000 clones, about 86% seen once. The sequenced sample consisted of peripheral blood. Receptors were obtained from a woman of 80 years or more with acute or convalescent COVID-19.

The chain combines TRBV6-5 with TRBJ2-1; a weak D match, TRBD2 (5 bases). V was trimmed by 6 bases and J by 0 bases, leaving 12 bases between them. This CDR3 contains 15 residues. Germline CDR1 reads MNHEY; CDR2 reads SVGAGI. This chain's CDR3 is CASRDSWGSYNEQFF. CDR3 DNA: TGTGCCAGCAGGGACTCCTGGGGCTCCTACAATGAGCAGTTCTTC.

The chain has TRBV28 and TRBJ1-1; TRBD1 is a possible D gene (5 bases). The CDR3 sequence is 15 residues long. The V gene lost 1 base and the J gene lost 3 bases, with 12 bases spanning the gap. Germline loops: CDR1 MDHEN, CDR2 SYDVKM. CDR3 nucleotides: TGTGCCAGCAGTTTATCCGGCAGGGCCCACACTGAAGCTTTCTTT. Translating it yields CASSLSGRAHTEAFF.

The chain uses TRBV4-2 and TRBJ2-4; 11 nucleotides line up with TRBD2. The ends lost 2 bases at V and 8 bases at J; junction bases unmatched: 14. This CDR3 has 18 residues. Germline lookup yields CDR1 LGHNA and CDR2 YNFKEQ. Written as DNA, the CDR3 is TGTGCCAGCAGCCAAACCCTAGCGGGGGGAATGGGGATTGACATTCAGTACTTC. Residues: CASSQTLAGGMGIDIQYF.

V and J are TRBV28 and TRBJ1-5; 7 positions match TRBD1. Trimming took 7 bases from V and 6 from J; bases not matched to a gene: 12. Germline V gene sequence: CDR1 MDHEN, CDR2 SYDVKM. There are 15 residues in the CDR3. The CDR3 nucleotides are TGTGCCAGCACTTCCGACAGGGTGGGGAGTCAGCCCCAGCATTTT. The encoded protein is CASTSDRVGSQPQHF.

The chain employs TRBV19 and TRBJ1-2; 11 nucleotides match TRBD1. The junction had 7 bases not matched to a gene; V was cut back by 6 bases and J by 7 bases. This CDR3 comprises 14 residues. The V gene's germline CDR1 is LNHDA and CDR2 SQIVND (reference sequence). The CDR3 nucleotides are TGTGCCAGTAGCGGTTCTGGGACAGGGGGTGGCTACACCTTC. Encoded protein: CASSGSGTGGGYTF.

The rearrangement joins TRBV18 to TRBJ1-2; no firm D call. CDR3 length: 14 residues. The germline gives CDR1 KGHSH, CDR2 LQKENI. Trimming removed 5 bases from V and 4 bases from J, with 14 bases in between. CDR3 DNA: TGTGCCAGCTCATCTGGAGGAAAGACCTATGGCTACACCTTC. It is translated as CASSSGGKTYGYTF.

The chain employs TRBV19 and TRBJ1-5, with a weak D call TRBD1 (6 bases). Trimming removed 6 bases from V and 9 bases from J, with 21 bases in between. CDR3 length: 15 amino acids. The germline V gene has CDR1 LNHDA and CDR2 SQIVND (reference sequence). DNA for the CDR3: TGTGCCAGTAGAATGGGACACAGGGTGATAGGGCCCCAGCATTTT. This translates into CASRMGHRVIGPQHF.

The J gene is TRBJ1-6, the V gene TRBV6-5; D perhaps matches TRBD1 (5 bases). From germline, CDR1 is MNHEY and CDR2 SVGAGI. The ends were cut back, 2 bases at V and 7 bases at J, with 9 bases in the middle. This CDR3 region has 14 residues. CDR3 region: CASSYRGGNSPLHF. CDR3 coding DNA: TGTGCCAGCAGTTACAGGGGAGGAAATTCACCCCTCCACTTT.

In its sample, this clone was seen once. This sequence joins TRBV2 and TRBJ2-2; perhaps TRBD2 as D (6 bases). Germline V gene data show CDR1 as SNHLY and CDR2 as FYNNEI. This CDR3 comprises 15 residues. Trimming took 6 bases from V and 4 from J, leaving 15 bases between them. The CDR3 bases are TGTGCCAGCAGCCCAGAGGAGGGGAGCACCGGGGAGCTGTTTTTT. Its protein is CASSPEEGSTGELFF.

The chain uses TRBV5-1 and TRBJ1-1, with a weak D call TRBD1 (6 bases). The germline V gene has CDR1 SGHRS and CDR2 YFSETQ. This CDR3 has 15 amino acids. Between the trimmed V and J ends, which lost 4 bases and 4 bases, there was a span of 17 bases. The CDR3 sequence is CASSPGGGQSTEAFF. CDR3 coding DNA: TGCGCCAGCAGCCCTGGGGGGGGGCAGAGCACTGAAGCTTTCTTT.